This TCR beta chain is drawn from a study of cytomegalovirus exposure and HLA in healthy donors (dated by TCRdb to about 2017). Regarding the complete study: In an earlier analysis of under 750 of the donors, approximately 260 Gb of sequence data and 117 million unique TCR beta sequences from some 170 million T cells were reported. Around 300 gigabases of sequencing data and around 87 million unique TCR sequences were included in an early release covering several hundred HLA-typed donors. Of the 398 genotyped donors, around 81% fell in the genetic ancestry cluster associated with self-reported Caucasian donors. The study was designed to test whether signatures of past pathogen exposure could be identified by cataloging public T cell receptors. The study profiled the T cell repertoires of around 700 subjects by immunosequencing and related them to cytomegalovirus serostatus. A separate validation cohort of approximately 130 different subjects was used in addition to the roughly 640-subject first cohort. The study combined high-throughput TCR immunosequencing, statistical association of individual TCRs with disease status, and machine learning to predict cytomegalovirus infection status. A later analysis re-analyzed previously published TCR beta repertoires from about 600 donors and added high-resolution HLA genotyping to study TCR occurrence patterns. Rather than drawing on any new phenotypic data, the later analysis identified candidate immune exposures from TCR beta sequences and the way those sequences occurred across donors. An earlier analysis of approximately 640 of the donors applied high-throughput TCR beta sequencing to assess whether each TCR beta V gene segment acted as functional or pseudogenic. Donor age, sex, ethnicity and CMV serostatus were compiled alongside the repertoire data. In a later genetic analysis, genome-wide SNP genotypes for about three fifths of the 666 donors were used, and that subset was treated as a discovery cohort. All discovery cohort repertoires had been generated using a single sequencing platform. HLA typing covered class I and class II loci at four-digit resolution. Typing coverage differed by locus: A, B, C, DRB1 and DQB1 were typed in roughly 629-640 donors, DQA1 in about 500, DPA1 in some 570, and DPB1 in roughly 450. Four or five DR-DQ haplotypes were handled as single units for association and clustering, since linkage in the cohort was strong. Among about 400 genotyped donors of the cohort, an average of roughly 230,000 unique TCR beta nucleotide sequences was sequenced per donor, of which 15% to 20% were non-productive. Broader findings and caveats from the paper: Some IMGT-functional V segments, including TRBV6-2 and TRBV6-3, could not be told apart with the 87-base-pair reads, so those segments were excluded. Cytomegalovirus status was reported to be diagnosed by the classifier with high specificity and sensitivity in both the original and validation cohorts. Strong co-occurrence of HLA alleles, especially DR and DQ, made assigning TCR associations to individual alleles difficult. The authors suggested that the approach could potentially be extended to other disease states and immunological phenotypes. In a later genetic analysis, a missense DCLRE1C variant was associated with V-gene and J-gene trimming of TCR beta chains, and the association was replicated in an independent cohort. Most TCR sequences were seen in very few donors, while some public TCRs were found in many individuals. In vitro tests confirmed that three of the cytomegalovirus-associated TCR beta chains recognize cytomegalovirus antigens. For the cohort, immune exposure information was limited to CMV serostatus. This cohort had only TCR beta chains sequenced, and the lack of alpha or paired-chain data limited which features could be detected. A later analysis found that TCR association rates varied across HLA loci, with DRB1 alleles showing the most associated TCRs and HLA-C alleles the fewest. The study gave a list of under 200 TCR beta chains associated with cytomegalovirus. Several of the top co-occurrence clusters appeared to be linked to parvovirus B19, influenza, CMV and Epstein-Barr virus, according to a later analysis. At a false discovery rate of 0.05, a later analysis linked 16,951 TCR beta sequences to specific HLA alleles. Because some donors lacked HLA typing at each locus, the association tests relied only on the typed subset. A further reported finding was that TCR beta sequences accurately predicted the HLA-A and HLA-B alleles for most subjects in the first cohort. The presence/absence analyses assumed that sequencing depth was roughly uniform across donors, and that assumption may not be true. A cluster of highly shared sequence variants was judged likely to be a technical artifact of the sequencing pipeline. Most CMV-associated TCR beta chains appeared to be HLA-restricted in a later analysis, and the HLA associations seemed to be driven largely by CMV exposure. A later genetic analysis reported fewer N-insertions in productive TCRs among donors in an Asian-associated ancestry cluster than the roughly 640-donor mean. An earlier analysis of approximately 600 of the donors showed that most TCR beta V segments appeared in productive rearrangements either about 90% or about 30% of the time, which broadly matched IMGT annotations. Linkage disequilibrium might explain the correlated functional status among segregating V segments, but an unknown experimental factor could not be ruled out. Compared with equally common non-associated chains, HLA-associated TCR beta chains in a later analysis were more clonally expanded and had lower generation probabilities. The earlier analysis of 587 of the donors excluded 15 to 20 rarely observed V segments, including chromosome 9 orphons, because counts were too low.

Receptor amplification or capture employed the immunoSEQ multiplex PCR assay. For the multiplex PCR, a mixture combining 60 forward primers for TCR Vbeta segments and 13 reverse primers for TCR Jbeta segments was used. Amplification of the CDR3 region of rearranged TCR beta genes was performed with a multiplex PCR assay on genomic DNA. The amplified TCR beta libraries were sequenced on the Illumina HiSeq System as 87-base-pair reads. The paper's processing steps were these. In a later analysis, tens of millions of unique TCR beta chains were counted across the 650 to 700 repertoires, and about 9.9 million of these chains were shared by at least two donors. Raw reads were error-corrected and collapsed into unique sequences with a nearest-neighbor algorithm that merged closely related sequences to remove PCR and sequencing errors. V, D and J gene segments were assigned by aligning CDR3 sequences to IMGT reference sequences. For a sequence to be retained, at least a six-nucleotide match to both a V gene segment and a J gene segment was required. Rearrangements were called productive when the CDR3 lacked stop codons and stayed in frame with V and J; all others were non-productive. CDR3 was defined by IMGT convention, running from the second conserved V-encoded cysteine to the conserved J-encoded phenylalanine. The earlier analysis of 500 to 600 of the donors excluded sequences that lacked an unambiguous match to a single V gene segment. In an earlier analysis of approximately 500 of the donors, a V segment was called functional when productive rearrangements were above 56.7%, and segregating when the standard deviation between donors exceeded 5%. A statistical classification framework was developed to diagnose cytomegalovirus status using the catalog of TCR beta chain sequences. V and J gene assignment, in a later analysis, came from comparing TCR nucleotide sequences with IMGT/GENE-DB human TR gene sequences. In a later analysis, CDR3 sequences and most-parsimonious VDJ recombination scenarios were assigned using the TCRdist pipeline. A later analysis defined each TCR beta chain by its CDR3 amino acid sequence plus V-gene family, and excluded reads lacking a unique V-gene family. To address suspected cross-contamination and a sequencing artifact, a later analysis removed a few hundred highly shared, low-generation-probability nucleotide sequences. For each public chain, a later analysis derived a clonal expansion index from normalized ranks of inferred template counts within each repertoire. Generation probabilities in a later analysis came from a VDJ recombination model fitted to out-of-frame rearrangements, and those results were checked against IGoR. In a later analysis, hypergeometric tests were used to score TCR-TCR, TCR-HLA and TCR-CMV co-occurrence, with a repertoire-size bias correction applied to TCR pairs. False discovery rates were estimated in a later analysis by permuting HLA or CMV assignments 20 times. In a later analysis, co-occurring TCRs were grouped using DBSCAN, and TCRdist sequence similarity was added for clustering within HLA-allele-positive subsets. For co-occurrence clustering, repertoires with fewer than 30,000 or more than 120,000 public chains were excluded, along with about five repertoires with anomalous nucleotide sharing. In TCRdb, the immuneACCESS table is reduced to in-frame sequences with V and J assigned. These tables do not hold every clone; where another copy was compared, an unresolved V gene accounts for under half, and the others remain unexplained. The DNA was the basis for D and trimming; V, J and clone size are from that table. The sample table holds about 130,000 clones, of which about 81% were seen once. The ten biggest clones cover approximately 0.99% of the sample.

Spanning cysteine to phenylalanine, the CDR3 consists of 15 amino acids. Only the CDR3 DNA stays, 45 bases, in frame from base 1. Taken from the germline V gene (reference sequence), the CDR1 and CDR2 loops are LNHDA and SQIVND. V drops 3 bases and J drops 2 bases, leaving 13 bases in between. Note on this clone: Its antigen target is currently unknown. Base qualities are not recorded, but no much larger clone differs from it by a single base.

In total, fewer than 750 healthy bone marrow donors made up the cohort. All cohort members were sampled while nominally healthy, although unrecorded immune exposures were likely present. The donor tested CMV seronegative, placing the donor among the approximately 400 seronegative members of the cohort. Every donor gave a peripheral blood sample, and the peripheral blood mononuclear cells from that sample were used for TCR beta sequencing. Genomic DNA was extracted from the blood cell samples with the Qiagen DNeasy Blood Extraction Kit. Material for sequencing was PBMCs. This clonotype was sampled from a woman aged 30 to 39 in good health and CMV-seronegative. Recombination connected TRBV19 to TRBJ1-2; the best D guess is TRBD1, with 5 bases matching. The DNA sequence is given as TGTGCCAGTAGTATTCTCTTGACAGTAAACTATGGCTACACCTTC. Its product reads: CASSILLTVNYGYTF.